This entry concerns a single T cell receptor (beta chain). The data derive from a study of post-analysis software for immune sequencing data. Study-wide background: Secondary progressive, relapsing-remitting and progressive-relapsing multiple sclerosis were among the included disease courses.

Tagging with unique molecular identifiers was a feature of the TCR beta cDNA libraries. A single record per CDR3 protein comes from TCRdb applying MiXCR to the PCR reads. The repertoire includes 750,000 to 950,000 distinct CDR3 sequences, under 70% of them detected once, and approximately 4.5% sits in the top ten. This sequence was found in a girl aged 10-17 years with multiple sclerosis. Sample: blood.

The CDR3 DNA follows: TGTGCCACCAGCAGAGACCCCGACACTGAAGCTTTCTTT. Protein product: CATSRDPDTEAFF. The chain couples TRBV15 to TRBJ1-1; D gene unclear. V was pared by 0 bases and J by 3 bases, with 5 bases between. Germline CDR1 LNHNV, CDR2 YYDKDF (reference sequence). The CDR3 is 13 amino acids.